This T cell receptor (beta chain) was identified during a study of CD8 T cells in Susac syndrome. J was trimmed by 10 bases and V by 3 bases; bases with no gene match: 2. Germline-derived CDR1 and CDR2 are SEHNR and FQNEAQ (reference sequence). CDR3 length: 12 amino acids. RNA was extracted with the RNeasy kit, and a quantity of about 0.45 to 1 ug was reverse transcribed using random hexamers. The immunoSEQ assay covered 54 Vbeta and 13 Jbeta segments for CDR3. TCRdb analysed the immunoSEQ multiplex PCR reads with MiXCR anew, one entry per CDR3 protein. The sample lists around 280,000 distinct CDR3 sequences, approximately 90% occurring once. The study sequenced TCR beta in blood CD8+ and CD4+ T cells. The multiple sclerosis control group comprised treatment-naive patients with stable or active relapsing-remitting disease. Negative isolation was applied to CD8+ and CD4+ T cells, and FACS enrichment was applied to TEMRA cells.

Sequencing was done on a sample of CD4+ T cells from PBMCs. The sequence derives from a human donor with multiple sclerosis. The chain recombines TRBV7-9 with TRBJ1-1; 10 nucleotides line up with TRBD1. The CDR3 DNA reads TGTGCCAGCAGCTTCGGACAGGGGGGAGCTTTCTTT. It is translated as CASSFGQGGAFF.